A selection of T cell receptor beta chains follows, all from one sample in a study of CXCR3-negative and CXCR3-positive naive CD8 T cells. Using the 5' RACE reads, TCRdb records one entry per CDR3 protein without DNA. The sample data list 140,000 to 150,000 distinct CDR3 sequences. The sample comprised naive CXCR3+ CD8+ T cells from blood. The receptors originated from a human donor in good health. Some clones in this sample may be carry-over from other donors' samples. CDR3s include the opening cysteine and the closing phenylalanine or tryptophan.

J gene	V gene	CDR3 protein
TRBJ2-7	TRBV5-1	CASSFDGDHSYEQYF
TRBJ2-7	TRBV6-5	CASSYGGTASTEQYF
TRBJ2-2	TRBV7-9	CASSWGQVQTGELFF
TRBJ1-3	TRBV12-2	CASRLGDRRNTIYF
TRBJ2-7	TRBV4-1	CASSPLAVSSYEQYF
TRBJ2-1	TRBV29-1	CSVQQASNEQFF
TRBJ2-2	TRBV20-1	CSASQGGLSGELFF
TRBJ2-5	TRBV25-1	CASSDLRRGEEGQYF
TRBJ2-3	TRBV3-1	CASSQGIADTQYF
TRBJ2-5	TRBV6-6	CASSYSLEGETQYF
TRBJ2-3	TRBV7-6	CASSPVGGFTDTQYF
TRBJ2-7	TRBV21-1	CASSKDTGAYEQYF
TRBJ1-5	TRBV12-3/TRBV12-4	CASSPSGSTSNQPQHF
TRBJ1-3	TRBV29-1	CSVEGGVDGNTIYF
TRBJ2-1	TRBV2	CASSDFLAAYNEQFF
TRBJ1-1	TRBV6-2/TRBV6-3	CASSYFGVGTEAFF
TRBJ1-1	TRBV7-6	CASSLENPRGLGDTEAFF
TRBJ2-1	TRBV7-6	CASSQLAGGHNEQFF
TRBJ2-1	TRBV29-1	CSVEEPAGTTGNEQFF
TRBJ1-1	TRBV30	CAWSATRGGTEAFF
TRBJ1-1	TRBV6-2/TRBV6-3	CASSYSDYTEAFF
TRBJ2-7	TRBV6-5	CASSFTGTGAEQYF
TRBJ1-6	TRBV6-5	CASSYEVGNSPLHF
TRBJ2-1	TRBV30	CAYWTPIAYNEQFF
TRBJ2-3	TRBV28	CASSTRDWGLSDTQYF
TRBJ1-1	TRBV6-5	CASTPDGAVTEAFF
TRBJ1-6	TRBV19	CASRTGNSPLHF
TRBJ1-1	TRBV4-1	CASSQEDRDTEAFF
TRBJ1-1	TRBV14	CASSQGQPNWNTEAFF
TRBJ2-2	TRBV5-1	CASSLARASNTGELFF
TRBJ2-7	TRBV20-1	CSFSGRFYEQYF
TRBJ1-1	TRBV6-2/TRBV6-3	CASSFRGDGEAFF
TRBJ2-7	TRBV5-1	CASSLPSPYEQYF
TRBJ2-1	TRBV12-3/TRBV12-4	CASSIPLAPNEQFF
TRBJ2-2	TRBV28	CASSLRGQYTGELFF
TRBJ2-4	TRBV28	CASSWRQGKNIQYF
TRBJ2-7	TRBV7-2	CASSPPEGTPRYEQYF
TRBJ2-7	TRBV11-2	CASSPGTGIGSYEQYF
TRBJ1-1	TRBV14	CASSDSWSEAFF
TRBJ2-7	TRBV20-1	CSARGPAGAVWEQYF
TRBJ2-3	TRBV5-4	CASSPTGDLGNTQYF
TRBJ2-2	TRBV7-3	CASSPRLAGDLTGELFF
TRBJ2-4	TRBV7-9	CASSNDGAIQYF
TRBJ2-7	TRBV28	CASSLTNSCEQYF
TRBJ2-5	TRBV15	CATSRALAGRQETQYF
TRBJ2-7	TRBV20-1	CSAKIVGEQYF
TRBJ2-7	TRBV25-1	CASLLGYEQYF